The clone carrying this T cell receptor (beta chain) showed up many times. The sample is drawn from a study of regulatory T cells in long-lasting Graves disease. Researchers made TCR beta libraries by using iRepertoire HTBI primers and running Arm-PCR on CDR3 regions. TCRdb independently ran MiXCR on the multiplex PCR reads; one entry per CDR3 protein. The sample consists of about 380,000 distinct CDR3 sequences, roughly a sixth of them appearing once. Germline V gene data show CDR1 as SGHAT and CDR2 as FQNNGV. The length of the CDR3 is 16 residues. V was shortened by 1 base and J by 1 base, with 10 bases between the two germline ends. Time point denoted: newly diagnosed GD, antithyroid drugs for less than 3 months. PBMC RNA was the source of the TCR library.

The sequenced sample was peripheral blood mononuclear cells (PBMCs), obtained at new diagnosis, from a patient treated with antithyroid drugs. The chain combines TRBV11-2 with TRBJ2-2; TRBD2 might be the D (7 bases). The sequence was collected from a female donor with Graves disease. The CDR3 coding sequence is TGTGCCAGCAGCTTAGCGGGGGGCCTGAACACCGGGGAGCTGTTTTTT. The encoded protein is CASSLAGGLNTGELFF.